The present TCR beta chain was sequenced within a study of graft-versus-host responses after intestinal transplantation. The overall study: Multivisceral, liver-intestinal, or isolated intestinal transplants were performed in recipients. Anti-thymocyte globulin served as induction for all recipients, who then took tacrolimus and steroids for around 3 years. Study results and caveats: Peak GvH clone levels in circulation were associated with early post-transplant HvG declines. In recipient marrow, GvH clones were found, and some appeared first in ileum or blood.

The V end was cut by 1 base, the J end by 1 base, with 10 bases between. This CDR3 is built from 15 residues. Clones were sequenced by immunoSEQ multiplex PCR, and TCRdb holds only the in-frame ones, with some missing. This sample carries some 140,000 clones, over 85% of them seen once, and the ten largest clones take around 0.15%. To note about this clone: Its target is not known.

The specimen comprised unstimulated CD4+ T cells sorted from spleen or lymph node cells, sampled before intestinal transplant. The chain recombines TRBV23-1 with TRBJ1-1; no firm D call. TRBV23-1 is reported as an ORF; its role is uncertain. This clonotype was sampled from a human donor who received an intestinal transplant. DNA of the CDR3: TGCGCCAGCAGTCAATGCATCAGATCGAACACTGAAGCTTTCTTT. The encoded protein is CASSQCIRSNTEAFF.